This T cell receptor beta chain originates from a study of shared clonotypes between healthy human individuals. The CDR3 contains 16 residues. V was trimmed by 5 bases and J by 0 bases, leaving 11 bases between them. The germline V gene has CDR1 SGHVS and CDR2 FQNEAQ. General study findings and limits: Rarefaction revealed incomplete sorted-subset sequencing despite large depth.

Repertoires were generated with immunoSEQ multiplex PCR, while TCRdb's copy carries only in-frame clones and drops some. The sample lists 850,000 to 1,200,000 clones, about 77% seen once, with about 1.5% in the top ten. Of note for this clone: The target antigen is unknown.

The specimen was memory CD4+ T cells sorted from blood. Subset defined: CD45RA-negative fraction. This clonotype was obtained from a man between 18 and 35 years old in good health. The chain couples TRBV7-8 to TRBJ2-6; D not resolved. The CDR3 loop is CASSPPLSSGANVLTF. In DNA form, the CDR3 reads TGTGCCAGCAGCCCGCCGCTTTCCTCTGGGGCCAACGTCCTGACTTTC. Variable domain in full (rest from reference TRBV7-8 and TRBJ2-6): GAGVSQSPRYKVAKRGQDVALRCDPISGHVSLFWYQQALGQGPEFLTYFQNEAQLDKSGLPSDRFFAERPEGSVSTLKIQRTQQEDSAVYLCASSPPLSSGANVLTFGAGSRLTVL.